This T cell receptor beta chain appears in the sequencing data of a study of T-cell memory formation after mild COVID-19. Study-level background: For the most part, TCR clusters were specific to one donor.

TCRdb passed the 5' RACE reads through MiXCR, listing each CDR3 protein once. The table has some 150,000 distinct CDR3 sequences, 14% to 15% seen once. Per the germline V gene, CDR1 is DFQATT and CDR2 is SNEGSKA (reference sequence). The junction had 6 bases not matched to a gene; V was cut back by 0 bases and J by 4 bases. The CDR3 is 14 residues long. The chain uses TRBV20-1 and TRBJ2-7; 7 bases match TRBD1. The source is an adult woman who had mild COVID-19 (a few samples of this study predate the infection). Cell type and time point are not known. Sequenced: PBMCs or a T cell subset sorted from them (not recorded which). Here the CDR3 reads CSARDIDRAYEQYF. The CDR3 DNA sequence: TGCAGTGCTAGAGATATCGACAGGGCGTACGAGCAGTACTTC.